Reported below is one T cell receptor beta chain. There are 12 residues in the CDR3. These data originate in a study of OX40 agonist ivuxolimab in advanced cancers. Produced via immunoSEQ multiplex PCR; TCRdb's table is partial and in-frame only. The sample consists of around 41,000 clones, 75% to 90% of them appearing once. The sequence derives from an adult with an advanced solid tumor such as melanoma, head and neck, liver or kidney cancer. This chain uses TRBV21-1 with TRBJ1-5. TRBV21-1 is given as a pseudogene. Sequenced material: CD4+ or CD8+ T cells sorted from blood, taken in a trial of the OX40 agonist ivuxolimab. The CDR3 DNA is TGTGCCACCCGGGACAGCAATCAGCCCCAGCATTTT. Amino acid sequence: CATRDSNQPQHF.